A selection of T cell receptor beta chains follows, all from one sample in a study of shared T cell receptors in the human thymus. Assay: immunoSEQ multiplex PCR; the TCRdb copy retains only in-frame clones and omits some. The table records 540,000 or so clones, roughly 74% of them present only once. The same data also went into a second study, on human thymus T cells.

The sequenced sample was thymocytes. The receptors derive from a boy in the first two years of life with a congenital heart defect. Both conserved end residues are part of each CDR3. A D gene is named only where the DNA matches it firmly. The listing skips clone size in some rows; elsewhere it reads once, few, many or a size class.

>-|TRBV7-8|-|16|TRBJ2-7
TGTGCCAGCAGCTTGGTAGAACTAGGGATGGGTTACGAGCAGTACTTC
CASSLVELGMGYEQYF
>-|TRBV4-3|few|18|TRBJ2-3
TGCGCCAGCAGCCAAGATCCCATGCCAGCGCGAGGCACAGATACGCAGTATTTT
CASSQDPMPARGTDTQYF
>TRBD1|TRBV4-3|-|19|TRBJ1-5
TGCGCCAGCAGCCAAGATGGGGGGACAGGGCGATATAGCAATCAGCCCCAGCATTTT
CASSQDGGTGRYSNQPQHF
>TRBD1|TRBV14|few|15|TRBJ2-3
TGTGCCAGCAGCCAGGGCAGGGGGATTAAAGATACGCAGTATTTT
CASSQGRGIKDTQYF
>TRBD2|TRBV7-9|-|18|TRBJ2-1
TGTGCCAGCAGCCCGTCGGTGGGACTTAGCGGGAGGTGGGATGAGCAGTTCTTC
CASSPSVGLSGRWDEQFF
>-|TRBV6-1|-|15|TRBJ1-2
TGTGCCAGCAGTGAATTGGCCCGCTCTAACTATGGCTACACCTTC
CASSELARSNYGYTF
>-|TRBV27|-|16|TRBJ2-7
TGTGCCAGCAGTTCCCTTTGGGATACAGGGATCGACGAGCAGTACTTC
CASSSLWDTGIDEQYF
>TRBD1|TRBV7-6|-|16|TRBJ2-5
TGTGCCAGCAGCTTAGCGACAGGGATGAAACAAGAGACCCAGTACTTC
CASSLATGMKQETQYF
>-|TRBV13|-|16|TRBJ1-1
TGTGCCAGCAGCCAAAGTCCGGGATCGAAAGACACTGAAGCTTTCTTT
CASSQSPGSKDTEAFF
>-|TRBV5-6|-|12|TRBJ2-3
TGTGCCAGCAGTAGGAGGACAGATACGCAGTATTTT
CASSRRTDTQYF
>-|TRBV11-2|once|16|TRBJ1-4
TGTGCCAGCAGCGGACTGGGGTATGCAACTAATGAAAAACTGTTTTTT
CASSGLGYATNEKLFF
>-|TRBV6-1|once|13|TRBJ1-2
TGTGCCAGCAGCCAAGAGGGGGGGGGCGGCTACACCTTC
CASSQEGGGGYTF
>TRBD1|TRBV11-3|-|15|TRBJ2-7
TGTGCCAGCAGCTTAGAGGACAGGCCTTCCTACGAGCAGTACTTC
CASSLEDRPSYEQYF